This T cell receptor beta chain was identified during a study of regulatory T cells in long-lasting Graves disease. The V end was cut by 5 bases, the J end by 0 bases, with 11 bases between. Germline CDR1 DFQATT, CDR2 SNEGSKA (reference sequence). The CDR3 contains 13 residues. Study results and limitations: Persistent disease preferred TRBV28, TRBJ1-2 and TRBJ2-5; new disease, TRBV20-1 and TRBJ2-1. Results may be inaccurate due to the small sample size. Researchers reported studying only peripheral blood, not thyroid tissue. Persistent patients shared more public clonotypes (approximately 2,500) than new patients (just under 1,000).

There are a few counts of this clonotype. Its antigen is not identified. Construction of the TCR beta libraries employed iRepertoire HTBI primers in conjunction with Arm-PCR of CDR3 regions. Each CDR3 protein is one row after TCRdb ran MiXCR on the multiplex PCR reads. The sample has roughly 360,000 distinct CDR3 sequences, roughly 25% seen once. As for time point: persistent/refractory GD, antithyroid drugs over 5 years with positive TRAb. From PBMCs, RNA was extracted and then used to make the TCR library. The sequence was collected from a woman aged 40 to 50 with Graves disease. The V and J genes are TRBV20-1 and TRBJ2-7; possibly TRBD2 for D (5 bases). The sequencing used peripheral blood mononuclear cells (PBMCs), collected when the disease was refractory, from a patient treated with antithyroid drugs. The CDR3 is CSASPRGSYEQYF. CDR3 sequence (DNA): TGCAGTGCTTCCCCCCGGGGCTCCTACGAGCAGTACTTC.